Below are 24 T cell receptor beta chains sequenced from a single sample in a study of shared clonotypes between healthy human individuals. The method was immunoSEQ multiplex PCR; TCRdb's version includes in-frame clones alone and lacks a portion of them. The sample shows about 2.3 million clones, 80% to 95% of them seen only once. The sequenced sample consisted of naive CD4+ T cells from PBMCs. The subset here: CD45RA+ positively selected. The receptors here all came from a man aged 18-30 years in good health. Some clones in this sample may be carry-over from other donors' samples.

This clone was seen a single time. The chain employs TRBV28 and TRBJ1-4; 8 bases align to TRBD1. After removal of 5 bases from V and 8 bases from J, the junction contained 10 bases not matched to a gene. This CDR3 has 15 amino acids. Germline V gene sequence: CDR1 MDHEN, CDR2 SYDVKM. CDR3 DNA sequence: TGTGCCAGCAGTCTATTACAGGGGGGCAACGAAAAACTGTTTTTT. This codes for CASSLLQGGNEKLFF.

The gene calls are TRBV4-1 and TRBJ2-3; TRBD1 matches at 9 bases. V shed 8 bases and J 1 base; nucleotides not matched to a gene: 7. This CDR3 region has 15 residues. Per germline, CDR1 MGHRA and CDR2 YSYEKL. The CDR3 sequence: CASRRGDRGTDTQYF. The CDR3 bases are TGCGCCAGCCGGCGCGGGGACAGGGGCACAGATACGCAGTATTTT.

The chain joins TRBV5-1 to TRBJ2-1; tentatively, D is TRBD1 (6 bases). Germline CDR1 and CDR2: SGHRS and YFSETQ. CDR3 size: 15 residues. Deletions cut 4 bases from V and 9 bases from J, with 20 bases between. CDR3 amino acids: CASSPNPGQKGEQFF. Written as DNA, the CDR3 is TGCGCCAGCAGCCCCAACCCGGGACAAAAGGGTGAGCAGTTCTTC.

This chain links TRBV7-3 with TRBJ2-1; 7 nucleotides match TRBD1. This CDR3 has 13 amino acids. J lost 1 base, V lost 9 bases, and 3 bases had no gene match. The germline V gene has CDR1 SGHTA and CDR2 FQGTGA. CDR3 DNA sequence: TGTGCCAGTCGACAGGGTTCCTACAATGAGCAGTTCTTC. Encoded protein: CASRQGSYNEQFF.

In regard to this clone: One end of the junction is discordant with germline, which a read error may explain. The chain has TRBV7-3 and TRBJ2-7, with unresolved D. The CDR3 totals 11 residues. CDR1 is SGHTA and CDR2 is FQGTGA in the germline V gene. CDR3 DNA sequence: TGTGCCAGCAGCTTCTCGGCTACTGGCGACTTC. Its protein is CASSFSATGDF.

V is TRBV2 and J is TRBJ1-6, with 9 bases fitting TRBD1. Germline trimming cut 7 bases from V and 0 bases from J; bases unmatched to any gene: 4. The CDR3 is 16 amino acids. Per germline, CDR1 SNHLY and CDR2 FYNNEI. For the CDR3, the DNA is TGTGCCAGCACCGGGACAGGGAGCTCCTATAATTCACCCCTCCACTTT. As protein: CASTGTGSSYNSPLHF.

As for this clone: The sample contains more than one DNA sequence encoding this CDR3. CDR3 region: CASTRGPQETQYF. In nucleotides, the CDR3 is TGTGCCAGTACGAGGGGGCCCCAAGAGACCCAGTACTTC. This rearrangement joins TRBV2 to TRBJ2-5; 7 bases map to TRBD1. CDR1 is SNHLY and CDR2 is FYNNEI in the germline V gene. The ends lost 9 bases at V and 1 base at J; junction bases unmatched: 5. The CDR3 loop spans 13 amino acids.

The chain uses TRBV27 and TRBJ1-4; 7 positions agree with TRBD1. The junction had 13 bases not matched to a gene; V was cut back by 6 bases and J by 0 bases. This CDR3 has 18 residues. Germline loops: CDR1 MNHEY, CDR2 SMNVEV (reference sequence). The CDR3 here is CASSRTGQRFATNEKLFF. CDR3 bases: TGTGCCAGCAGCCGAACGGGACAGAGATTTGCAACTAATGAAAAACTGTTTTTT.

The chain links TRBV6-6 to TRBJ2-7; 7 bases agree with TRBD2. Germline V lookup: CDR1 MNHNY, CDR2 SVGAGI (reference sequence). This CDR3 spans 15 amino acids. With V trimmed by 0 bases and J by 5 bases, 7 bases remained unmatched. The CDR3 is CASSYSRTSAHEQYF. The CDR3 nucleotides read TGTGCCAGCAGTTACTCGAGAACTAGCGCCCACGAGCAGTACTTC.

The rearrangement uses TRBV7-8 and TRBJ2-7; 8 bases fit TRBD2. CDR3 length equals 16 residues. CDR1 SGHVS and CDR2 FQNEAQ come from the germline V gene. V was pared by 4 bases and J by 2 bases, with 10 bases of the junction left unmatched. CDR3 loop: CASSSPYREGTYEQYF. In DNA form, the CDR3 reads TGTGCCAGCAGCTCGCCCTACCGGGAGGGAACCTACGAGCAGTACTTC.

This clone was counted a single time. The chain couples TRBV7-7 to TRBJ2-5; tentatively, D is TRBD1 (5 bases). V lost 3 bases and J 0 bases, leaving 5 bases between the germline ends. CDR1 and CDR2 from the germline V gene are SSHAT and FNYEAQ (reference sequence). The CDR3 spans 13 residues. CDR3 sequence: CASSLGHQETQYF. Written as DNA, the CDR3 is TGTGCCAGCAGCTTGGGGCACCAAGAGACCCAGTACTTC.

This chain uses TRBV30 with TRBJ1-2; perhaps TRBD1 as D (6 bases). V lost 0 bases and J 12 bases, leaving 17 bases between the germline ends. This CDR3 is built from 13 residues. The germline CDR1 and CDR2 sequences are GTSNPN and SVGIG (reference sequence). CDR3 region: CAWSVRGGPGHTF. CDR3 DNA sequence: TGTGCCTGGAGTGTACGCGGGGGCCCAGGTCACACCTTC.

The chain has TRBV11-2 and TRBJ2-7; TRBD2 aligns across 13 bases. V lost 4 bases, J lost 7 bases, and 4 bases stayed unmatched. The CDR3 covers 14 residues. Germline V gene sequence: CDR1 SGHAT, CDR2 FQNNGV. CDR3 loop: CASSWTSGRYEQYF. In DNA, the CDR3 is TGTGCCAGCAGCTGGACTAGCGGGAGATATGAGCAGTACTTC.

The V and J genes are TRBV28 and TRBJ2-7; a weak D match, TRBD2 (5 bases). CDR1 is MDHEN and CDR2 is SYDVKM in the germline V gene. CDR3 length: 14 residues. V was clipped by 3 bases and J by 0 bases, with 9 bases between them. The CDR3 protein is CASSFFAGSYEQYF. The CDR3 nucleotides are TGTGCCAGCAGTTTCTTCGCGGGCTCCTACGAGCAGTACTTC.

Turning to this clone: Distinct nucleotide sequences in the sample also encode this CDR3. The gene calls are TRBV19 and TRBJ1-3, with D unclear. In germline, CDR1 is LNHDA, CDR2 SQIVND (reference sequence). The CDR3 is 15 amino acids. Trimming took off 3 bases at V and 0 bases at J, with 9 bases between the two ends. CDR3 protein: CASSIAGSSGNTIYF. The DNA of the CDR3 is TGTGCCAGTAGTATCGCCGGTTCCTCTGGAAACACCATATATTTT.

Note on this clone: Other DNA sequences of this sample code for an identical CDR3. The chain's CDR3 is CATSRPDGNTEAFF. The CDR3 region has the DNA TGTGCCACCAGCAGACCAGACGGAAACACTGAAGCTTTCTTT. J is TRBJ1-1 and V is TRBV15; D gene unclear. The CDR3 loop spans 14 amino acids. Germline V gives CDR1 LNHNV, CDR2 YYDKDF (reference sequence). Deletions cut 2 bases from V and 2 bases from J, with 9 bases between.

The CDR3 spells CASSLGTVSPDTQYF. CDR3 bases: TGTGCCAGCAGCTTAGGGACAGTCTCTCCGGATACGCAGTATTTT. V usage is TRBV7-3 and J usage is TRBJ2-3; 7 nucleotides align to TRBD1. The CDR3 has 15 amino acids. With V trimmed by 2 bases and J by 6 bases, 8 bases remained unmatched. Germline CDR1 SGHTA, CDR2 FQGTGA.

The chain carries TRBV7-6 and TRBJ1-1; 7 positions agree with TRBD1. Per the germline V gene, CDR1 is SGHVS and CDR2 is FNYEAQ. CDR3 length: 17 residues. J gave up 5 bases and V 3 bases, and 15 bases lay outside the gene matches. Here the CDR3 reads CASSFLYRGLSGTEAFF. Here the CDR3 DNA reads TGTGCCAGCAGCTTTCTTTACAGGGGCCTCAGTGGTACTGAAGCTTTCTTT.

About this clone itself: The sample contains more than one DNA sequence encoding this CDR3. The chain uses TRBV6-6 and TRBJ1-2; 9 nucleotides match TRBD1. V dropped 5 bases and J dropped 7; count of bases not matched to a gene: 2. This CDR3 has 12 amino acids. Germline CDR1 reads MNHNY; CDR2 reads SVGAGI (reference sequence). The CDR3 DNA sequence: TGTGCCAGCAGTGGGGACAGGGTTGGCTACACCTTC. Protein sequence: CASSGDRVGYTF.

The chain joins TRBV5-1 to TRBJ1-2, with a weak D call TRBD1 (6 bases). V was pared by 4 bases and J by 0 bases, with 19 bases between. Germline values: CDR1 SGHRS, CDR2 YFSETQ. The CDR3 sequence is 17 residues long. The CDR3 loop reads CASSQRDILRPNYGYTF. The CDR3 DNA reads as TGCGCCAGCAGCCAGAGGGACATACTTAGGCCTAACTATGGCTACACCTTC.

The chain employs TRBV7-9 and TRBJ2-7, with 8 bases fitting TRBD2. Germline CDR1 and CDR2: SEHNR and FQNEAQ (reference sequence). The CDR3 length is 14 residues. The ends lost 4 bases at V and 5 bases at J; junction bases unmatched: 7. CDR3 bases: TGTGCCAGCAGCTGGAGCGGGAGTTTCAACGAGCAGTACTTC. The encoded protein is CASSWSGSFNEQYF. Filled out from reference TRBV7-9 and TRBJ2-7, the complete variable domain reads DTGVSQNPRHKITKRGQNVTFRCDPISEHNRLYWYRQTLGQGPEFLTYFQNEAQLEKSRLLSDRFSAERPKGSFSTLEIQRTEQGDSAMYLCASSWSGSFNEQYFGPGTRLTVT.

V usage is TRBV6-5 and J usage is TRBJ2-2; TRBD2 is a possible D gene (6 bases). This CDR3 is 15 amino acids long. V shed 3 bases and J shed 6 bases, with 14 bases lying between them. Germline loops: CDR1 MNHEY, CDR2 SVGAGI. The CDR3 spells CASSYRTNPAGELFF. CDR3 nucleotides: TGTGCCAGCAGTTATAGGACTAATCCTGCCGGGGAGCTGTTTTTT.

The genes are TRBV29-1 and TRBJ1-1; 8 nucleotides line up with TRBD1. With 0 bases clipped from V and 3 bases from J, the junction kept 3 bases outside the gene matches. CDR3 length equals 14 residues. Per the germline V gene, CDR1 is SQVTM and CDR2 is ANQGSEA. CDR3 coding DNA: TGCAGCGTTGAAGAGATACAGGGGGACACTGAAGCTTTCTTT. Its protein is CSVEEIQGDTEAFF. Supplemented by reference TRBV29-1 and TRBJ1-1, the full variable domain reads SAVISQKPSRDICQRGTSLTIQCQVDSQVTMMFWYRQQPGQSLTLIATANQGSEATYESGFVIDKFPISRPNLTFSTLTVSNMSPEDSSIYLCSVEEIQGDTEAFFGQGTRLTVV.

This chain uses TRBV30 with TRBJ2-3; 14 bases line up with TRBD2. Germline-derived CDR1 and CDR2 are GTSNPN and SVGIG (reference sequence). The CDR3 extends over 16 amino acids. J was trimmed by 5 bases and V by 4 bases; bases with no gene match: 8. The CDR3 DNA is TGTGCCTGGACCGTGGGAGGGACTAGCGGGAGAGATACGCAGTATTTT. It is translated as CAWTVGGTSGRDTQYF.